Each of the 10 T cell receptor beta chains below was sequenced from the same sample in a study of Graves' ophthalmopathy and Graves' hyperthyroidism. RNA served as the template for amplifying TCR beta CDR3 regions. RT-PCR with HTBI primers came first, then second-round multiplex PCR. TCRdb ran MiXCR on the multiplex PCR reads and lists one entry per CDR3 protein. This sample carries about 480,000 distinct CDR3 sequences, approximately 15% of them seen once, and the ten largest clones take 8% to 10%. Input material: blood. Receptors were obtained from a woman aged 25 to 39 with Graves' ophthalmopathy.

This clonotype occurred many times. V gene TRBV28 combines with J gene TRBJ2-7; TRBD1 matches at 7 bases. Germline V gives CDR1 MDHEN, CDR2 SYDVKM. J lost 4 bases, V lost 3 bases, and 9 bases had no gene match. The CDR3 is 15 residues long. CDR3 DNA sequence: TGTGCCAGCAGTTTCCCAGAGGGGGCCCGGTACGAGCAGTACTTC. It yields the protein CASSFPEGARYEQYF. Full variable domain (rest looked up from reference TRBV28 and TRBJ2-7): DVKVTQSSRYLVKRTGEKVFLECVQDMDHENMFWYRQDPGLGLRLIYFSYDVKMKEKGDIPEGYSVSREKKERFSLILESASTNQTSMYLCASSFPEGARYEQYFGPGTRLTVT.

At least ten counts were recorded for this clonotype. The V and J genes are TRBV29-1 and TRBJ1-1; 7 bases are shared with TRBD1. V shed 5 bases, J shed 1 base, and the junction held 1 base outside the gene matches. CDR3 length: 12 amino acids. Germline V CDR1 and CDR2: SQVTM, ANQGSEA. The CDR3 DNA follows: TGCAGCGTTAGGACAGGGAACACTGAAGCTTTCTTT. Translation gives CSVRTGNTEAFF.

The rearrangement uses TRBV6-2 or TRBV6-3 and TRBJ1-5; D not certain. V was clipped by 1 base and J by 2 bases, with 12 bases between them. Germline assignment: CDR1 MNHEY and CDR2 SVGEGT. The CDR3 is 16 residues long. CDR3 in amino acids: CASSYWRGSGNQPQHF. CDR3 coding DNA: TGTGCCAGCAGTTACTGGCGGGGATCGGGCAATCAGCCCCAGCATTTT.

The sample holds many counts of this clonotype. The chain employs TRBV7-9 and TRBJ1-1, with D possibly matching TRBD1 (5 bases). The CDR3 contains 13 residues. V shed 5 bases and J shed 8 bases, with 15 bases lying between them. The germline V gene encodes CDR1 SEHNR and CDR2 FQNEAQ (reference sequence). CDR3 loop: CASSPARRAEAFF. The CDR3 nucleotides are TGTGCCAGCAGCCCCGCCCGCAGGGCAGAAGCTTTCTTT.

This clonotype was seen many times. The CDR3: CASTSGSYGYTF. For the CDR3, the DNA is TGTGCCAGCACCTCGGGAAGCTATGGCTACACCTTC. The chain couples TRBV12-3 or TRBV12-4 to TRBJ1-2; no clear D. The length of the CDR3 is 12 residues. Trimming removed 7 bases from V and 4 bases from J, with 10 bases in between.

This clonotype was recorded at least ten times. The chain couples TRBV28 to TRBJ1-2, with D unclear. Trimming removed 4 bases at V and 13 bases at J, with 19 bases between. CDR1 and CDR2 from the germline V gene are MDHEN and SYDVKM. The CDR3 extends over 13 amino acids. CDR3 sequence reads: CASSSGRRTRGTF. CDR3 nucleotide sequence: TGTGCCAGCAGTTCGGGTAGACGGACCCGAGGCACCTTC.

This clonotype was recorded many times. The junction does not match germline at one end; this may be a read error. The gene calls are TRBV7-8 and TRBJ2-4, with 7 bases identical to TRBD2. Germline V lookup: CDR1 SGHVS, CDR2 FQNEAQ. This CDR3 spans 17 amino acids. The CDR3 sequence: CASSLDGGRLAKNIKYF. CDR3 DNA sequence: TGTGCCAGCAGCTTAGACGGGGGGAGACTAGCCAAAAACATTAAGTACTTC.

This clonotype was picked up many times. The chain links TRBV25-1 to TRBJ2-7; D possibly matches TRBD1 or TRBD2 (5 bases each). CDR3 length: 15 residues. CDR1 and CDR2 (germline): MGHDK, SYGVNS. The V gene lost 3 bases and the J gene lost 3 bases, with 15 bases spanning the gap. CDR3 in DNA: TGTGCCAGCAGTGACCTCGGGGCAGGGAACTACGAGCAGTACTTC. It yields the protein CASSDLGAGNYEQYF.

In its sample, this clonotype was seen many times. This chain uses TRBV28 with TRBJ1-2, with no clear D. The CDR3 loop spans 10 amino acids. V shed 7 bases and J shed 8 bases, with 8 bases lying between them. Germline assignment: CDR1 MDHEN and CDR2 SYDVKM. CDR3 region: CASKGFGYTF. In DNA form, the CDR3 reads TGTGCCAGCAAAGGTTTCGGCTACACCTTC.

This clonotype was recorded many times. V gene TRBV4-1 combines with J gene TRBJ1-5; D possibly corresponds to TRBD1 (6 bases). Trimming took 3 bases from V and 5 from J, leaving 14 bases between them. CDR1 and CDR2 from the germline V gene are MGHRA and YSYEKL. The CDR3 sequence is 15 residues long. The CDR3 loop reads CASSQRGGGYQPQHF. For the CDR3, the DNA is TGCGCCAGCAGCCAGAGGGGGGGCGGGTATCAGCCCCAGCATTTT.